The next 22 T cell receptor beta chains were all read from a single sample in a study of regulatory T cells in long-lasting Graves disease. Time point noted: newly diagnosed GD, antithyroid drugs for less than 3 months. After RNA was extracted from PBMCs, the TCR library was made from it. The TCR beta library used iRepertoire HTBI primers with Arm-PCR amplification of CDR3. TCRdb analysed the multiplex PCR reads with MiXCR anew, one entry per CDR3 protein. The profile covers 360,000 or so distinct CDR3 sequences, with 15% to 20% appearing a single time and 20% taken by the ten largest. The sample was also reused in another study, on T cells in Graves' hyperthyroidism and ophthalmopathy.

The sequencing here drew on peripheral blood mononuclear cells (PBMCs), taken at new diagnosis, from a patient treated with antithyroid drugs. The receptors here all came from a woman in her late teens or twenties with Graves disease.

This clonotype has ten or more counts. The chain has TRBV6-5 and TRBJ2-5; 11 bases are shared with TRBD2. Germline CDR1 is MNHEY and CDR2 is SVGAGI. This CDR3 is built from 15 residues. J lost 2 bases, V lost 4 bases, and 3 bases had no gene match. CDR3 DNA sequence: TGTGCCAGCAGTTCCGGGACTAGCGGTCAAGAGACCCAGTACTTC. It codes for CASSSGTSGQETQYF.

On this clonotype: One base away lies a much larger clone, so this may be a sequencing read error. As DNA, the CDR3 is TGTGCCAGCAGATCCCAACTTCTCCAAGAGACCCAGTACTTC. Amino acids: CASRSQLLQETQYF. The genes are TRBV7-9 and TRBJ2-5; D not certain. This CDR3 is built from 14 residues. CDR1 is SEHNR and CDR2 is FQNEAQ in the germline V gene (reference sequence). Trimming shortened V by 6 bases and J by 1 base, and 12 bases separated the two germline ends. Variable domain in full (rest from reference TRBV7-9 and TRBJ2-5): DTGVSQNPRHKITKRGQNVTFRCDPISEHNRLYWYRQTLGQGPEFLTYFQNEAQLEKSRLLSDRFSAERPKGSFSTLEIQRTEQGDSAMYLCASRSQLLQETQYFGPGTRLLVL.

Concerning this clonotype: A read error may account for a junction end that differs from germline. The genes are TRBV5-4 and TRBJ2-2; 9 bases match TRBD1. The CDR3 totals 17 residues. The germline CDR1 and CDR2 sequences are SGHNT and YYREEE (reference sequence). The CDR3: CDSSGAGTGSGAGELFF. The DNA of the CDR3 is TGTGACAGCAGCGGGGCCGGGACAGGGTCAGGAGCCGGGGAGCTGTTTTTT.

The V gene is TRBV20-1, the J gene TRBJ1-6; D remains unclear. The CDR3 is 16 residues long. The germline CDR1 and CDR2 sequences are DFQATT and SNEGSKA (reference sequence). The V end was cut by 0 bases, the J end by 1 base, with 10 bases between. The CDR3 loop reads CSARDPGKSYNSPLHF. Here the CDR3 DNA reads TGCAGTGCTAGAGATCCCGGGAAATCCTATAATTCACCCCTCCACTTT.

In its sample, this clonotype was seen many times. This chain joins TRBV6-1 and TRBJ2-1, with D perhaps TRBD1 (6 bases). V lost 2 bases to trimming and J lost 4 bases, with 12 bases between them. Germline V gene lookup returns CDR1 MNHNS and CDR2 SASEGT. CDR3 size: 15 residues. The CDR3 here is CASSEYRVRYNEQFF. The CDR3 coding sequence is TGTGCCAGCAGTGAATACAGGGTGCGGTACAATGAGCAGTTCTTC.

As for this clonotype: Just one base apart from a much larger clone, this may be a read error. The V call is TRBV6-2 or TRBV6-3, the J call TRBJ2-7; possibly TRBD1 for D (7 bases). CDR1 MNHEY and CDR2 SVGEGT come from the germline V gene. The CDR3 is 15 residues long. Trimming pared 1 base from V and 2 bases from J, leaving 12 bases between. The CDR3 reads CASSYLRDSTYEQYF. CDR3 in DNA: TGTGCCAGCAGTTACTTGCGGGACAGTACCTACGAGCAGTACTTC.

V is TRBV20-1 and J is TRBJ1-6; TRBD1 matches at 10 bases. Germline CDR1 and CDR2: DFQATT and SNEGSKA (reference sequence). CDR3 length: 16 residues. After removal of 2 bases from V and 6 bases from J, the junction contained 7 bases not matched to a gene. Here the CDR3 reads CSARTGTGAPNSPLHF. The CDR3 DNA follows: TGCAGTGCTAGAACCGGGACAGGGGCCCCTAATTCACCCCTCCACTTT.

The table lists this clonotype with many counts. This sequence joins TRBV2 and TRBJ1-1; tentatively, D is TRBD1 (5 bases). Germline CDR1 reads SNHLY; CDR2 reads FYNNEI. This CDR3 contains 14 residues. Trimming took 4 bases from V and 5 from J, leaving 14 bases between them. The DNA for the CDR3 is TGTGCCAGCAGTGTGAGGGGTGGGGGGACTGAAGCTTTCTTT. Its translation: CASSVRGGGTEAFF. Full variable domain (missing parts from reference TRBV2 and TRBJ1-1): EPEVTQTPSHQVTQMGQEVILRCVPISNHLYFYWYRQILGQKVEFLVSFYNNEISEKSEIFDDQFSVERPDGSNFTLKIRSTKLEDSAMYFCASSVRGGGTEAFFGQGTRLTVV.

The V gene is TRBV2, the J gene TRBJ1-2; 10 nucleotides align to TRBD1. Germline V gives CDR1 SNHLY, CDR2 FYNNEI. After removal of 6 bases from V and 2 bases from J, the junction contained 9 bases not matched to a gene. This CDR3 region has 16 residues. In nucleotides, the CDR3 is TGTGCCAGCAGGGACCCCGGGACAGGGGAAAACTATGGCTACACCTTC. Translation gives CASRDPGTGENYGYTF.

This clonotype has a count of ten or more. The DNA of the CDR3 is TGTGCCAGCAGCTTGGGGCTTCTTGCGGGGGAGTCGGATACCGAGCAGTACTTC. It is translated as CASSLGLLAGESDTEQYF. This rearrangement joins TRBV11-2 to TRBJ2-7; 7 positions agree with TRBD2. CDR1 is SGHAT and CDR2 is FQNNGV in the germline V gene. The CDR3 has 18 amino acids. Trimming cost V 3 bases and J 6 bases; bases outside gene matches: 20.

The rearrangement links TRBV29-1 to TRBJ2-7, with D maybe TRBD2 (7 bases). The CDR3 has 13 residues. Germline CDR1 SQVTM, CDR2 ANQGSEA. V was shortened by 6 bases and J by 4 bases, with 16 bases between the two germline ends. The CDR3 sequence: CSVGGGRGYEQYF. The CDR3 nucleotides are TGCAGCGTCGGGGGCGGGAGAGGATACGAGCAGTACTTC.

The chain joins TRBV28 to TRBJ1-4; 7 bases are shared with TRBD1. The CDR3 has 14 residues. Germline loops: CDR1 MDHEN, CDR2 SYDVKM. The V segment lost 1 base and the J segment 6 bases; nucleotides outside the gene matches: 2. CDR3 amino acids: CASSLFRGDEKLFF. The CDR3 DNA follows: TGTGCCAGCAGTTTATTCAGGGGGGATGAAAAACTGTTTTTT.

Many counts were recorded for this clonotype. This sequence joins TRBV28 and TRBJ2-3, with TRBD2 matching over 12 bases. CDR3 length equals 15 residues. Germline loops: CDR1 MDHEN, CDR2 SYDVKM. V was clipped by 4 bases and J by 11 bases; unmatched bases: 10. This CDR3 is CASSSGLAGSREQYF. CDR3 nucleotides: TGTGCCAGCAGTTCCGGACTAGCGGGAAGCCGTGAGCAGTATTTT.

This clonotype occurred many times. The genes are TRBV5-1 and TRBJ1-5, with a possible D match to TRBD1 (6 bases). This CDR3 contains 14 residues. V dropped 4 bases and J dropped 7 bases, with 15 bases sitting between them. CDR1 and CDR2 from the germline V gene are SGHRS and YFSETQ. The CDR3 loop reads CASSPGGGRQPQHF. CDR3 in DNA: TGCGCCAGCAGCCCCGGAGGGGGACGGCAGCCCCAGCATTTT.

In its sample, this clonotype was seen many times. The rearrangement joins TRBV9 to TRBJ1-6, with 10 bases lining up with TRBD1. The J segment lost 8 bases and the V segment lost 5 bases, leaving 1 base of the junction unmatched. Germline loops: CDR1 SGDLS, CDR2 YYNGEE. The CDR3 extends over 13 amino acids. CDR3 sequence reads: CASSDRGHSPLHF. The CDR3 DNA reads as TGTGCCAGCAGTGACAGGGGGCATTCACCCCTCCACTTT.

The rearrangement uses TRBV10-3 and TRBJ1-2; D possibly corresponds to TRBD1 (5 bases). This CDR3 spans 16 amino acids. The V gene's germline CDR1 is ENHRY and CDR2 SYGVKD. V lost 10 bases and J lost 1, with 22 bases in between. The CDR3 loop reads CASYRDPLMLNYGYTF. The CDR3 nucleotides are TGTGCCAGCTACCGGGACCCACTTATGCTTAACTATGGCTACACCTTC.

The chain uses TRBV9 and TRBJ2-7, with a possible D match to TRBD2 (5 bases). V lost 0 bases and J 2 bases, leaving 12 bases between the germline ends. This CDR3 contains 15 residues. Germline V CDR1 and CDR2: SGDLS, YYNGEE. The CDR3 spells CASSVGGSETYEQYF. The CDR3 bases are TGTGCCAGCAGCGTAGGTGGTAGCGAGACCTACGAGCAGTACTTC. Together with reference TRBV9 and TRBJ2-7, the CDR3 gives the full variable domain: DSGVTQTPKHLITATGQRVTLRCSPRSGDLSVYWYQQSLDQGLQFLIQYYNGEERAKGNILERFSAQQFPDLHSELNLSSLELGDSALYFCASSVGGSETYEQYFGPGTRLTVT.

This clonotype was counted many times. The V and J genes are TRBV2 and TRBJ2-7; TRBD2 matches 13 bases. V gave up 5 bases and J gave up 2 bases; unmatched junction bases: 3. Germline V gene lookup returns CDR1 SNHLY and CDR2 FYNNEI. The CDR3 has 15 amino acids. DNA for the CDR3: TGTGCCAGCAGTCGGACTAGCGGGAGTGCCTACGAGCAGTACTTC. Translated: CASSRTSGSAYEQYF.

This clonotype was found many times. The chain employs TRBV2 and TRBJ2-7; 13 positions match TRBD2. With 5 bases clipped from V and 3 bases from J, the junction kept 4 bases outside the gene matches. The germline V gene encodes CDR1 SNHLY and CDR2 FYNNEI. The CDR3 covers 15 residues. The CDR3 sequence: CASSFGLAGDYEQYF. The CDR3 nucleotides are TGTGCCAGCAGTTTCGGACTAGCGGGGGACTACGAGCAGTACTTC.

The J gene is TRBJ1-2, the V gene TRBV7-2, with 9 nucleotides matching TRBD1. The CDR3 consists of 14 residues. V shed 5 bases, J shed 8 bases, and the junction held 9 bases outside the gene matches. Germline V gene lookup returns CDR1 SGHTA and CDR2 FQGNSA. CDR3 protein: CASSLQGQGFGYTF. The CDR3 DNA follows: TGTGCCAGCAGCCTCCAGGGACAGGGCTTCGGCTACACCTTC.

The chain employs TRBV12-3 or TRBV12-4 and TRBJ1-1; possibly TRBD1 for D (5 bases). Trimming shortened V by 8 bases and J by 6 bases, and 16 bases separated the two germline ends. The CDR3 is made up of 13 amino acids. The CDR3 sequence is CASRSARAAEAFF. CDR3 sequence (DNA): TGTGCCAGCCGGTCGGCCAGGGCCGCTGAAGCTTTCTTT.

This clonotype was seen at least ten times. J is TRBJ2-1 and V is TRBV7-2; the match to TRBD2 covers 11 bases. After removal of 1 base from V and 8 bases from J, the junction contained 10 bases not matched to a gene. The CDR3 spans 17 residues. Germline V lookup: CDR1 SGHTA, CDR2 FQGNSA. The DNA for the CDR3 is TGTGCCAGCAGCTTAGATACTAGCGGGAGCGTGTACGATGAGCAGTTCTTC. Its translation is CASSLDTSGSVYDEQFF.